The 16 T cell receptor beta chains listed next were all sequenced from one sample in a study of blood T cell repertoires in COVID-19 (dated by TCRdb to about 2020). The protocol used for the library was the immunoSEQ multiplex PCR assay. The table was pulled from immuneACCESS by TCRdb, which kept in-frame rearrangements only. Such tables lose some clones; where checked, under half of the loss comes from unresolved V genes, and the rest has no known cause. The sample includes tens of thousands of clones, with about 85% observed a single time. The ten largest clonotypes hold roughly 15% of the sample. The sequencing input was peripheral blood. These receptors were collected from a male donor with acute or convalescent COVID-19.

This clone appeared a single time. The chain joins TRBV7-6 to TRBJ1-1; the match to TRBD1 covers 10 bases. J gave up 6 bases and V 0 bases, and 13 bases lay outside the gene matches. The CDR3 spans 18 residues. CDR1 SGHVS and CDR2 FNYEAQ come from the germline V gene. This CDR3 reads CASSLARWDRGYVAEAFF. The CDR3 DNA sequence: TGTGCCAGCAGCTTAGCGCGGTGGGACAGGGGATATGTGGCTGAAGCTTTCTTT.

J is TRBJ2-3 and V is TRBV9, with TRBD2 matching over 11 bases. This CDR3 has 15 amino acids. From germline, CDR1 is SGDLS and CDR2 YYNGEE. J lost 7 bases, V lost 3 bases, and 7 bases had no gene match. CDR3 amino acids: CASSATSGVFYTQYF. CDR3 nucleotide sequence: TGTGCCAGCAGCGCGACTAGCGGGGTATTCTATACGCAGTATTTT.

This clone has only one observation. The chain carries TRBV10-2 and TRBJ1-1; D is uncertain. This CDR3 has 14 residues. Germline V gene sequence: CDR1 WSHSY, CDR2 SAAADI. Trimming removed 8 bases at V and 4 bases at J, with 17 bases between. CDR3 loop: CASRPAGSGTEAFF. The DNA of the CDR3 is TGCGCCAGCCGCCCTGCGGGGTCGGGCACTGAAGCTTTCTTT.

The chain uses TRBV6-6 and TRBJ1-3; no clear D. Germline V gene sequence: CDR1 MNHNY, CDR2 SVGAGI (reference sequence). The CDR3 runs 14 residues. The ends were cut back, 4 bases at V and 4 bases at J, with 11 bases in the middle. The CDR3 DNA is TGTGCCAGCAGTTTCCGAGGATCAGGAAACACCATATATTTT. Translating gives CASSFRGSGNTIYF.

The gene calls are TRBV9 and TRBJ1-4; 9 bases are shared with TRBD1. The germline V gene encodes CDR1 SGDLS and CDR2 YYNGEE. Trimming took 4 bases from V and 2 from J; bases not matched to a gene: 6. The CDR3 contains 16 residues. The CDR3 DNA sequence: TGTGCCAGCAGCCCGACAGGGGGACTCACTAATGAAAAACTGTTTTTT. Encoded protein: CASSPTGGLTNEKLFF. Full variable domain (rest looked up from reference TRBV9 and TRBJ1-4): DSGVTQTPKHLITATGQRVTLRCSPRSGDLSVYWYQQSLDQGLQFLIQYYNGEERAKGNILERFSAQQFPDLHSELNLSSLELGDSALYFCASSPTGGLTNEKLFFGSGTQLSVL.

The chain combines TRBV4-2 with TRBJ1-4; D unresolved. The V end lost 0 bases, the J end lost 0 bases, and 8 bases lay between the germline ends. This CDR3 is built from 16 residues. Germline V lookup: CDR1 LGHNA, CDR2 YNFKEQ. As DNA, the CDR3 is TGTGCCAGCAGCCAAGATAGGAGTGCAACTAATGAAAAACTGTTTTTT. This encodes CASSQDRSATNEKLFF.

The chain recombines TRBV3-1 (or the pseudogene TRBV3-2) with TRBJ2-5; perhaps TRBD2 as D (6 bases). The CDR3 extends over 14 amino acids. Germline V CDR1 and CDR2: LGHDT, YNNKEL (reference sequence). V shed 1 base and J shed 5 bases, with 11 bases lying between them. The DNA for the CDR3 is TGTGCCAGCAGCCAAGGGAGCGGGTGGGAGACCCAGTACTTC. This sequence encodes CASSQGSGWETQYF.

This clone was detected once. The chain uses TRBV3-1 (or the pseudogene TRBV3-2) and TRBJ2-1; D not certain. Germline loops: CDR1 LGHDT, CDR2 YNNKEL (reference sequence). This CDR3 is 15 amino acids long. V dropped 4 bases and J dropped 0 bases, with 10 bases sitting between them. This CDR3 reads CASSPSGGSYNEQFF. The DNA for the CDR3 is TGTGCCAGCAGCCCGTCTGGCGGCTCCTACAATGAGCAGTTCTTC.

The gene calls are TRBV6-2 or TRBV6-3 and TRBJ2-7; TRBD2 matches at 10 bases. The germline gives CDR1 MNHEY, CDR2 SVGEGT. The CDR3 spans 17 residues. The junction had 9 bases not matched to a gene; V was cut back by 2 bases and J by 2 bases. CDR3 nucleotides: TGTGCCAGCAGTTACCCCGAGACTAGCGGGCCAACCTACGAGCAGTACTTC. It specifies CASSYPETSGPTYEQYF.

The chain combines TRBV5-4 with TRBJ2-2, with D possibly TRBD1 on 6 matching bases. Germline V lookup: CDR1 SGHNT, CDR2 YYREEE (reference sequence). There are 16 residues in the CDR3. The germline V and J ends were trimmed by 5 bases and 0 bases, with 14 bases remaining between them. CDR3 sequence (DNA): TGTGCCAGCAGACATAAACAGGGCGCGAACACCGGGGAGCTGTTTTTT. Translation: CASRHKQGANTGELFF.

The J gene is TRBJ1-2, the V gene TRBV28; 9 bases are a match to TRBD1. The V segment lost 3 bases and the J segment 2 bases; nucleotides outside the gene matches: 7. The CDR3 extends over 16 amino acids. The V gene's germline CDR1 is MDHEN and CDR2 SYDVKM. CDR3 DNA sequence: TGTGCCAGCAGTTTGGGACAGGGCCTACTAAACTATGGCTACACCTTC. Protein: CASSLGQGLLNYGYTF.

CDR3 sequence: CASSQSNNSPLHF. The CDR3 region has the DNA TGTGCCAGCAGCCAGAGTAATAATTCACCCCTCCACTTT. The chain couples TRBV3-1 (or the pseudogene TRBV3-2) to TRBJ1-6; D is unclear. In germline, CDR1 is LGHDT, CDR2 YNNKEL (reference sequence). The CDR3 contains 13 residues. The V end was cut by 3 bases, the J end by 5 bases, with 5 bases between.

This chain uses TRBV6-5 with TRBJ1-1; no clear D gene. V was trimmed by 7 bases and J by 11 bases, leaving 20 bases between them. CDR3 size: 13 residues. The germline V gene has CDR1 MNHEY and CDR2 SVGAGI. This CDR3 reads CASTPVGVVEAFF. The CDR3, as DNA: TGTGCCAGCACCCCTGTCGGTGTCGTAGAGGCTTTCTTT.

The chain joins TRBV6-5 to TRBJ2-7, with D possibly being TRBD1 (6 bases). Germline loops: CDR1 MNHEY, CDR2 SVGAGI. V was shortened by 2 bases and J by 5 bases, with 19 bases between the two germline ends. The CDR3 is made up of 16 amino acids. The CDR3, as DNA: TGTGCCAGCAGTTACCACAGGGTCCCTAGGAGTCACGAGCAGTACTTC. Translating gives CASSYHRVPRSHEQYF.

V gene TRBV12-3 or TRBV12-4 combines with J gene TRBJ2-5; D gene unclear. CDR3 size: 13 residues. Trimming pared 3 bases from V and 9 bases from J, leaving 14 bases between. In DNA, the CDR3 is TGTGCCAGCAGTTTGCGAGCGCCAGTCCCCCAGTACTTC. Translating it yields CASSLRAPVPQYF.

The chain joins TRBV19 to TRBJ2-5; 7 bases match TRBD2. The CDR3 covers 18 residues. Per germline, CDR1 LNHDA and CDR2 SQIVND (reference sequence). J was trimmed by 5 bases and V by 0 bases; bases with no gene match: 15. The CDR3 protein is CASSIDPFSGGGQETQYF. CDR3 nucleotides: TGTGCCAGTAGTATAGATCCCTTCAGCGGCGGGGGTCAGGAGACCCAGTACTTC.